The entry that follows covers one TCR beta chain sequence. Its antigen is unknown. The sample originates from a study of cytotoxic CD8 clonotypes in ibrutinib-treated CLL. Germline V lookup: CDR1 SGHTA, CDR2 FQGNSA. The CDR3 is 14 residues long. V was shortened by 1 base and J by 4 bases, with 10 bases between the two germline ends. Repertoires were generated with immunoSEQ multiplex PCR, while TCRdb's copy carries only in-frame clones and drops some. There are about 130,000 clones in the sample; approximately 81% occur only once, and around 13% lies in the top ten. Overall study results and limits: Circulating CD8+ T-cell counts were tracked by baseline clonality, which exceeded that of age-matched healthy donors.

The source material was PBMCs, sampled after 12 months of ibrutinib treatment. The TCR comes from a human donor with chronic lymphocytic leukemia. This chain uses TRBV7-2 with TRBJ1-2; D gene ambiguous. CDR3 sequence reads: CASSLEGSLYGYTF. DNA for the CDR3: TGTGCCAGCAGCTTAGAAGGCAGCCTCTATGGCTACACCTTC.